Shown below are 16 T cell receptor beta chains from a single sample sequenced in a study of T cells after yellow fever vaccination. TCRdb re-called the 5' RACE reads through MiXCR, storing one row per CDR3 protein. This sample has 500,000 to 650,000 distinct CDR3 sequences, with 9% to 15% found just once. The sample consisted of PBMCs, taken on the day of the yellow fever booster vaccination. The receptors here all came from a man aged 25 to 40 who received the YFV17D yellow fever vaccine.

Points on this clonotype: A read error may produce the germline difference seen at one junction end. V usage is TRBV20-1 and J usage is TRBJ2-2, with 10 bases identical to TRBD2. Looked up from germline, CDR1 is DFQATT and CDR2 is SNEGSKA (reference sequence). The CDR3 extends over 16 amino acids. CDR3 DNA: TGCTGTGCTAGAGATCATCTAGCGGGAGTAATCGGGGAGCTGTTTTTT. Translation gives CCARDHLAGVIGELFF.

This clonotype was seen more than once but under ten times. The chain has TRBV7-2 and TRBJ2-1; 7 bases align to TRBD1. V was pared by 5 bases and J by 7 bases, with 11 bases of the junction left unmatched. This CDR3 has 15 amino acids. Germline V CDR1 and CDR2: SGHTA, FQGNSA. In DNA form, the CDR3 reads TGTGCCAGCAGCAGGGACAGCGCCGCAATTAATGAGCAGTTCTTC. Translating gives CASSRDSAAINEQFF. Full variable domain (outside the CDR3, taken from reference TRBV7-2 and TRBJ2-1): GAGVSQSPSNKVTEKGKDVELRCDPISGHTALYWYRQSLGQGLEFLIYFQGNSAPDKSGLPSDRFSAERTGGSVSTLTIQRTQQEDSAVYLCASSRDSAAINEQFFGPGTRLTVL.

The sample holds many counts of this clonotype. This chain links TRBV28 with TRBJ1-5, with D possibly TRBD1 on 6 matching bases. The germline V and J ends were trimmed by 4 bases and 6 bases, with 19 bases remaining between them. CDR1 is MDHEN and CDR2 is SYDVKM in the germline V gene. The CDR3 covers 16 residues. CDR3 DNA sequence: TGTGCCAGCAGTTCCCTTGGCAGGGGACGCAGTCAGCCCCAGCATTTT. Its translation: CASSSLGRGRSQPQHF.

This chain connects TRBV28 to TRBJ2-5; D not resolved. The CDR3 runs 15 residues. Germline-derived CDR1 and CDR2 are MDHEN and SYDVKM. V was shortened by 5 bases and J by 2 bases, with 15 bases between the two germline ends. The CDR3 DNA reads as TGTGCCAGCAGTCCCAGACGGGTCCGGCAAGAGACCCAGTACTTC. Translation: CASSPRRVRQETQYF.

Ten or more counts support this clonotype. The chain's CDR3 is CASSRGTEETQYF. CDR3 bases: TGCGCCAGCAGCCGGGGGACGGAAGAGACCCAGTACTTC. The V call is TRBV4-3, the J call TRBJ2-5, with D possibly called TRBD1 or TRBD2 (5 bases each). This CDR3 has 13 amino acids. Trimming took 4 bases from V and 3 from J, leaving 9 bases between them. Germline V CDR1 and CDR2: LGHNA, YSLEER.

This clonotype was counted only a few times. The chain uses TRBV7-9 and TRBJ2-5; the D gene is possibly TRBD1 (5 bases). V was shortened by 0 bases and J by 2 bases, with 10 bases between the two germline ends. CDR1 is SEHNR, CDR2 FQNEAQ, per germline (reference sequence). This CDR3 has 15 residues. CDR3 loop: CASSLAAGFQETQYF. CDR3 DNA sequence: TGTGCCAGCAGCTTAGCCGCAGGGTTTCAAGAGACCCAGTACTTC. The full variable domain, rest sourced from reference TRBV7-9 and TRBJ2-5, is DTGVSQNPRHKITKRGQNVTFRCDPISEHNRLYWYRQTLGQGPEFLTYFQNEAQLEKSRLLSDRFSAERPKGSFSTLEIQRTEQGDSAMYLCASSLAAGFQETQYFGPGTRLLVL.

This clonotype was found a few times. CDR3 DNA sequence: TGTGCCAGCCGGGACCATGGTGAGGCTTTCTTT. It translates to CASRDHGEAFF. The genes are TRBV19 and TRBJ1-1, with TRBD1 as a possible D gene (5 bases). Looked up from germline, CDR1 is LNHDA and CDR2 is SQIVND (reference sequence). The V gene lost 9 bases and the J gene lost 11 bases, with 16 bases spanning the gap. The CDR3 loop spans 11 amino acids.

CDR3 bases: TGTGCCAGCTCCCGGGACAGCTATCAGCCCCAGCATTTT. Protein product: CASSRDSYQPQHF. The chain links TRBV9 to TRBJ1-5, with 7 bases fitting TRBD1. The CDR3 runs 13 residues. The ends lost 7 bases at V and 5 bases at J; junction bases unmatched: 6. Germline CDR1 and CDR2: SGDLS and YYNGEE.

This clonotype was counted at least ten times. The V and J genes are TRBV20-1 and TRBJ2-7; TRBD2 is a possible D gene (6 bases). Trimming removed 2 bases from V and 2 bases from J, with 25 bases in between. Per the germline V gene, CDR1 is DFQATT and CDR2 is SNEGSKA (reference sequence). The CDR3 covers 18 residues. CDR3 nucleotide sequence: TGCAGTGCTAGAAACCCCCCCACCGGGACTCTCCCCGCCTACGAGCAGTACTTC. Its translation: CSARNPPTGTLPAYEQYF.

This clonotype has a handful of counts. CDR3 nucleotides: TGCGCCAGCAGCCCCCGGGGGGGGGCGCGGAATGAGCAGTTCTTC. Translation: CASSPRGGARNEQFF. This chain connects TRBV4-3 to TRBJ2-1; 8 bases are a match to TRBD2. V lost 4 bases, J lost 7 bases, and 9 bases stayed unmatched. Looked up from germline, CDR1 is LGHNA and CDR2 is YSLEER. The CDR3 sequence is 15 residues long.

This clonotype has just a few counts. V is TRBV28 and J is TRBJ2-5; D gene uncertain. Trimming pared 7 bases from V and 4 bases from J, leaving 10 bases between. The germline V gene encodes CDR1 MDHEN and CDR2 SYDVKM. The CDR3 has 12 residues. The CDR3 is CASTSSIETQYF. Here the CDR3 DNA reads TGTGCCAGCACTTCCTCCATAGAGACCCAGTACTTC.

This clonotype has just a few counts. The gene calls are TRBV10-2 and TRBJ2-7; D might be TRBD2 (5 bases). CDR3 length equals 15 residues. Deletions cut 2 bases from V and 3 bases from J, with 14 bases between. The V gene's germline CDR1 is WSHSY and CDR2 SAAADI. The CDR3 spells CASSEVETEVYEQYF. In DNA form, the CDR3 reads TGCGCCAGCAGTGAGGTAGAGACGGAGGTCTACGAGCAGTACTTC.

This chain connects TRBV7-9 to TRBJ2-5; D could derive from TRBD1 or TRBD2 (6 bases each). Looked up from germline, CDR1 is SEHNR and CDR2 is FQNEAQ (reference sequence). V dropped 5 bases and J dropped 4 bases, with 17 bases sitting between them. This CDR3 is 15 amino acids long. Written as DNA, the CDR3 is TGTGCCAGCAGCCTGGGGGCTAGCGCCCGAGAGACCCAGTACTTC. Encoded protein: CASSLGASARETQYF.

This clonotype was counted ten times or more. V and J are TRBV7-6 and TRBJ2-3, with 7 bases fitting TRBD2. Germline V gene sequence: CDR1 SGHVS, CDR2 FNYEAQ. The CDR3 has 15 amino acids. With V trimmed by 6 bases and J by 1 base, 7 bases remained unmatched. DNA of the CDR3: TGTGCCAGCAGTTTGGGGGGGGTAGGCACAGATACGCAGTATTTT. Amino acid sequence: CASSLGGVGTDTQYF.

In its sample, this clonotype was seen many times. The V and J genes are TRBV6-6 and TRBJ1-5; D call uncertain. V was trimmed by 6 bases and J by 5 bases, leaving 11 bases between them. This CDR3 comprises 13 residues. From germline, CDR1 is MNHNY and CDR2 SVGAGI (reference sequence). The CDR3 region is CASSVKRDQPQHF. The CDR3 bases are TGTGCCAGCAGCGTGAAGAGAGATCAGCCCCAGCATTTT.

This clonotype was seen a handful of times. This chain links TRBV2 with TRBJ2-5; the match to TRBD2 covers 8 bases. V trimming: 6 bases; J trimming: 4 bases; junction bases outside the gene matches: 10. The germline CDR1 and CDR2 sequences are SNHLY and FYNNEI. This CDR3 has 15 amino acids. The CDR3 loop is CASSRRLAGGETQYF. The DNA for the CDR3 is TGTGCCAGCAGCCGAAGGTTGGCGGGAGGAGAGACCCAGTACTTC. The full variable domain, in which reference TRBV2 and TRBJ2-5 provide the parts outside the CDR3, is EPEVTQTPSHQVTQMGQEVILRCVPISNHLYFYWYRQILGQKVEFLVSFYNNEISEKSEIFDDQFSVERPDGSNFTLKIRSTKLEDSAMYFCASSRRLAGGETQYFGPGTRLLVL.